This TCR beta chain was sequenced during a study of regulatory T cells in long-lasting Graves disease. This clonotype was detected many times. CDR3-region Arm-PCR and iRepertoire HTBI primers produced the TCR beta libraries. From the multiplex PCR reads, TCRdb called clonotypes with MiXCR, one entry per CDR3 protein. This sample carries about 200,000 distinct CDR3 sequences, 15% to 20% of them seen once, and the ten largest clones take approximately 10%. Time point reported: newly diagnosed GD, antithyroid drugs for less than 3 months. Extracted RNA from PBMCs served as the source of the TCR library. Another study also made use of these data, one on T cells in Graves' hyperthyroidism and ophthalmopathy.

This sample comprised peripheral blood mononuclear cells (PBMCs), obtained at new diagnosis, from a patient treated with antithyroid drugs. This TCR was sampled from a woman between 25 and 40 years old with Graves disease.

CDR3 sequence (DNA): TGTGCCTGGAGTGTTGTCGGGCTCTCTGGAAACACCATATATTTT. Protein product: CAWSVVGLSGNTIYF. This chain joins TRBV30 and TRBJ1-3; D is ambiguous. This CDR3 is built from 15 residues. V shed 0 bases and J shed 0 bases, with 9 bases lying between them. CDR1 is GTSNPN, CDR2 SVGIG, per germline (reference sequence).